This passage covers 8 T cell receptor beta chains from one sample sequenced in a study of shared clonotypes between healthy human individuals (dated by TCRdb to 2020 to 2022). Libraries were built with the immunoSEQ multiplex PCR assay. Drawn from immuneACCESS, this table holds only the in-frame rearrangements with V and J called that TCRdb kept. Clones are partly lost; checked studies trace under half to an unresolved V gene and leave the rest unexplained. The sample profile shows more than 1.2 million clones; around 98.5% of them were found once. The ten top clones hold 0.36% of the sample. The sequencing sample was made of naive CD4+ T cells sorted from blood. The cell subset or site label on this specimen signifies: CD45RA+ positively selected. All receptors come from a man aged 25-40 years in good health.

V and J are TRBV10-3 and TRBJ2-3, with D perhaps TRBD2 (6 bases). CDR1 is ENHRY and CDR2 is SYGVKD in the germline V gene. This CDR3 comprises 15 residues. V gave up 3 bases and J gave up 10 bases, with 20 bases separating them. The CDR3 here is CAISDPRLGGYAQYF. The CDR3 DNA sequence: TGTGCCATCAGTGACCCTCGATTGGGGGGTTATGCGCAGTATTTT.

The chain links TRBV19 to TRBJ2-3, with D perhaps matching TRBD1 (6 bases). The CDR3 consists of 14 residues. The V end was cut by 6 bases, the J end by 4 bases, with 14 bases between. CDR1 and CDR2 from the germline V gene are LNHDA and SQIVND (reference sequence). CDR3 in DNA: TGTGCCAGTAGCCTGGACGCAGGGGCAGATACGCAGTATTTT. It encodes CASSLDAGADTQYF.

The genes are TRBV4-2 and TRBJ1-3; unclear D gene. V was pared by 0 bases and J by 4 bases, with 7 bases between. The CDR3 sequence is 14 residues long. CDR1 is LGHNA, CDR2 YNFKEQ, per germline. Here the CDR3 DNA reads TGTGCCAGCAGCCAAGATCCGGGGGGAAACACCATATATTTT. Translation gives CASSQDPGGNTIYF.

A few counts support this clone. Within the sample, other DNA sequences also encode this same CDR3. This chain connects TRBV2 to TRBJ2-7; 7 bases map to TRBD1. Trimming removed 6 bases from V and 0 bases from J; junction bases left unmatched: 2. The CDR3 has 13 amino acids. Looked up from germline, CDR1 is SNHLY and CDR2 is FYNNEI. Here the CDR3 reads CASRGDSSYEQYF. Written as DNA, the CDR3 is TGTGCCAGCAGGGGGGACAGCTCCTACGAGCAGTACTTC. The variable domain in full, completed from reference TRBV2 and TRBJ2-7, reads EPEVTQTPSHQVTQMGQEVILRCVPISNHLYFYWYRQILGQKVEFLVSFYNNEISEKSEIFDDQFSVERPDGSNFTLKIRSTKLEDSAMYFCASRGDSSYEQYFGPGTRLTVT.

This clone was recorded only once. CDR3 in amino acids: CASGDYNEQFF. The CDR3 DNA sequence: TGTGCTAGCGGGGATTACAATGAGCAGTTCTTC. The chain uses TRBV19 and TRBJ2-1, with 8 nucleotides matching TRBD2. CDR3 length equals 11 residues. In germline, CDR1 is LNHDA, CDR2 SQIVND (reference sequence).

The CDR3, as DNA: TGTGCCAGCAGTGACGGAGGGCCGAACACTGAAGCTTTCTTT. Its translation: CASSDGGPNTEAFF. V is TRBV2 and J is TRBJ1-1; D gene uncertain. CDR3 length equals 14 residues. The V and J ends lost 3 bases and 1 base respectively, with 9 bases between them. CDR1 and CDR2 (germline): SNHLY, FYNNEI.

The chain combines TRBV18 with TRBJ2-5; D unresolved. The CDR3 runs 14 residues. Germline CDR1 KGHSH, CDR2 LQKENI. V gave up 1 base and J gave up 1 base, with 7 bases separating them. The CDR3 DNA sequence: TGTGCCAGCTCACCACGTCACAGCCAAGAGACCCAGTACTTC. The encoded protein is CASSPRHSQETQYF.

The chain has TRBV10-3 and TRBJ2-2; TRBD1 matches 9 bases. V lost 0 bases, J lost 7 bases, and 3 bases stayed unmatched. CDR3 length: 15 amino acids. CDR1 ENHRY and CDR2 SYGVKD come from the germline V gene. CDR3 in amino acids: CAISESTGGGGELFF. CDR3 nucleotide sequence: TGTGCCATCAGTGAGTCGACAGGGGGAGGCGGGGAGCTGTTTTTT.